This T cell receptor beta chain was documented in a study of blood T cell repertoires in COVID-19. Study information: The United States, Italy and Spain provided the acute and convalescent COVID-19 samples. T cells, B-cell-depleted T cells, or PBMCs provided the cDNA or gDNA that served as material.

In the original workflow: From reference gene primer amplification, estimates of nucleated cell counts were derived. Generated by immunoSEQ multiplex PCR, the TCRdb table keeps only in-frame clones and is missing some. The DNA was the basis for D and trimming; V, J and clone size are from that table. The sample lists tens of thousands of clones, more than 70% seen once, with roughly 2.4% in the top ten. Seattle participants joined during active infection and were tracked over time. The V gene's germline CDR1 is MDHEN and CDR2 SYDVKM. Trimming at V came to 1 base and at J to 4 bases, leaving 15 bases not matched to a gene. This CDR3 is 18 amino acids long.

V and J are TRBV28 and TRBJ1-2; 7 nucleotides align to TRBD1. The sequence came from a man between 70 and 80 years old with COVID-19, enrolled during active disease. The sequenced sample was peripheral blood. The CDR3 DNA sequence: TGTGCCAGCAGTTTATCCGGGCAGGGGGTGCCTCTGGGCTATGGCTACACCTTC. Its protein is CASSLSGQGVPLGYGYTF.